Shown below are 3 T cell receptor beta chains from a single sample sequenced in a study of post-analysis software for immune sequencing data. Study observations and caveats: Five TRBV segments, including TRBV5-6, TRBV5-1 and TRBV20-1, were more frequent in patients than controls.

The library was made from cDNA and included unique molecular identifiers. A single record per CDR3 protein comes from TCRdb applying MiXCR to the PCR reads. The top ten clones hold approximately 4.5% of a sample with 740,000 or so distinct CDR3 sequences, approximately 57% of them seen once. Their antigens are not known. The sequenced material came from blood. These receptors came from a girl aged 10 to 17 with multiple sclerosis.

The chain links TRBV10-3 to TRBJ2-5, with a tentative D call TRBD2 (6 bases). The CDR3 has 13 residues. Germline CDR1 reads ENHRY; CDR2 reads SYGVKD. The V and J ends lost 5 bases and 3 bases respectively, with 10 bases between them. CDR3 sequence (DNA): TGTGCCATCAGTTTTAGCGGAGAAGAGACCCAGTACTTC. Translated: CAISFSGEETQYF.

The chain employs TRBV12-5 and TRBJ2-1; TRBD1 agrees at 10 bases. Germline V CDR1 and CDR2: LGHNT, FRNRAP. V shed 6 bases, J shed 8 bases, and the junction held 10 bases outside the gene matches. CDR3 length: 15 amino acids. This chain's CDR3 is CASGRDRGHLDEQFF. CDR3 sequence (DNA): TGTGCTAGTGGAAGGGACAGGGGCCACCTGGATGAGCAGTTCTTC.

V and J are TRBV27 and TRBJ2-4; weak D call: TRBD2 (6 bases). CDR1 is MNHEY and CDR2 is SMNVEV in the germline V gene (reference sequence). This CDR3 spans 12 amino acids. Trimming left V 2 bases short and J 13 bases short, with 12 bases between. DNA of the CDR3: TGTGCCAGCAGTTTAAATTCGGGGGAGCAGTACTTC. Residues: CASSLNSGEQYF.